This TCR beta chain was identified during a study of cytomegalovirus exposure and HLA in healthy donors. Study-level points and caveats: A later analysis reportedly found fewer N-insertions in an Asian-associated ancestry cluster than the approximately 700-donor mean. HLA-A and HLA-B allele assignments for most subjects were reportedly predicted accurately using TCR beta sequences. Immune exposure information available was restricted to CMV serostatus.

CDR3 length: 16 residues. Germline V lookup: CDR1 LNHDA, CDR2 SQIVND (reference sequence). Trimming at V came to 3 bases and at J to 6 bases, leaving 10 bases not matched to a gene. Concerning this clone: The antigen remains unidentified.

The study ran its PCR with 60 Vbeta and 13 Jbeta primers. Libraries were prepared by immunoSEQ multiplex PCR; TCRdb keeps only in-frame clonotypes and omits some of them. This repertoire shows 200,000 to 250,000 clones, 80% to 85% found once; its top ten account for less than 3%. The clonotype originates from a woman between 35 and 50 years old in good health and CMV-seronegative. The V call is TRBV19, the J call TRBJ2-2, with TRBD2 identical over 7 bases. Source material: PBMCs. The CDR3, as DNA: TGTGCCAGTAGTATGATATTGCGGGAGTATCCCGGGGAGCTGTTTTTT. The encoded protein is CASSMILREYPGELFF.